The source of this T cell receptor (beta chain) is a study of shared clonotypes between healthy human individuals. Assay: immunoSEQ multiplex PCR; the TCRdb copy retains only in-frame clones and omits some. The profile covers 600,000 to 800,000 clones, with roughly 72% appearing a single time and about 1.7% taken by the ten largest. The sample consisted of memory CD4+ T cells sorted from blood. The subset denotes: CD45RA-negative fraction. The TCR was taken from a woman aged 25 to 45 in good health.

CDR3 sequence: CASSPGLAGNTGELFF. CDR3 nucleotides: TGTGCCAGCAGCCCGGGACTAGCGGGGAACACCGGGGAGCTGTTTTTT. V and J are TRBV7-2 and TRBJ2-2, with 12 bases fitting TRBD2. CDR1 and CDR2 (germline): SGHTA, FQGNSA. The J segment lost 1 base and the V segment lost 5 bases, leaving 2 bases of the junction unmatched. The CDR3 loop spans 16 amino acids.